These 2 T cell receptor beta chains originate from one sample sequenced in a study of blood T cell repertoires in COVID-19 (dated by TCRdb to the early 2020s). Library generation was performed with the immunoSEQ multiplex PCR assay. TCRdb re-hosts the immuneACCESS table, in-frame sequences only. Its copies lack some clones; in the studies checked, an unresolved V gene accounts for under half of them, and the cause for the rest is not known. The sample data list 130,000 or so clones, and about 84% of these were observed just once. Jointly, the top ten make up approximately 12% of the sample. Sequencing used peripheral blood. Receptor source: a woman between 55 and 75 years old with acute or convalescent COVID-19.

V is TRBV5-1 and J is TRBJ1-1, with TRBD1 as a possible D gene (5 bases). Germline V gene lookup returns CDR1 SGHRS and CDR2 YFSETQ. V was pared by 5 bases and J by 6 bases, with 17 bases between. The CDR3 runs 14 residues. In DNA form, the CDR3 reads TGCGCCAGCAGGCCTCTCGATGGGGGGGCTGAAGCTTTCTTT. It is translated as CASRPLDGGAEAFF.

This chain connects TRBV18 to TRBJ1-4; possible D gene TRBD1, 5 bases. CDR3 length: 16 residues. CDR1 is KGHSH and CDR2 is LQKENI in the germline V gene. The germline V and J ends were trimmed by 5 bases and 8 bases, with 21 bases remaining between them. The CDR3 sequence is CASSFSTRASKEKLFF. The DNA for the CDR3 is TGTGCCAGCTCATTTTCAACCAGGGCGTCGAAAGAAAAACTGTTTTTT.